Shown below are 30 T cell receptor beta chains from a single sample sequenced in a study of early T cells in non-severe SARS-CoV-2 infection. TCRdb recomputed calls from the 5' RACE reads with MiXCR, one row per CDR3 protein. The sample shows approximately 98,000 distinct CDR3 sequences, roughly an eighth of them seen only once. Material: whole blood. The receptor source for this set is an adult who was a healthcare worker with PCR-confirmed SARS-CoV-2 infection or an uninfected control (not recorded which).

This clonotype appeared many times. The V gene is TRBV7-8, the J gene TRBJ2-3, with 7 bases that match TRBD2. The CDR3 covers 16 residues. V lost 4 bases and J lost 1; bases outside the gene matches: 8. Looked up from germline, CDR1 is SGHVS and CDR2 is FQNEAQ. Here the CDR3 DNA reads TGTGCCAGCAGCTACACGGGGGGTCTGGGCACAGATACGCAGTATTTT. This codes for CASSYTGGLGTDTQYF.

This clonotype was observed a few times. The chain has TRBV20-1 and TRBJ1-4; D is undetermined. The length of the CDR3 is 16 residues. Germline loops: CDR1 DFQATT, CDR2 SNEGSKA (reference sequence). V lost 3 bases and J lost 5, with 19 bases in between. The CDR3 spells CSASRPVGRGNEKLFF. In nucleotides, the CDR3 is TGCAGTGCTAGTAGGCCGGTAGGACGGGGAAATGAAAAACTGTTTTTT.

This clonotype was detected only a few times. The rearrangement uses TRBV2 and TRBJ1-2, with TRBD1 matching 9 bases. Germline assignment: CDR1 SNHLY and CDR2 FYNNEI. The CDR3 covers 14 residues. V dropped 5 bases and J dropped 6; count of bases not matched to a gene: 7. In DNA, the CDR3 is TGTGCCAGCAGTTGGACAGGGGATTTCGATGGCTACACCTTC. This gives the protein CASSWTGDFDGYTF. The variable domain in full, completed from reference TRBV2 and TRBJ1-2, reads EPEVTQTPSHQVTQMGQEVILRCVPISNHLYFYWYRQILGQKVEFLVSFYNNEISEKSEIFDDQFSVERPDGSNFTLKIRSTKLEDSAMYFCASSWTGDFDGYTFGSGTRLTVV.

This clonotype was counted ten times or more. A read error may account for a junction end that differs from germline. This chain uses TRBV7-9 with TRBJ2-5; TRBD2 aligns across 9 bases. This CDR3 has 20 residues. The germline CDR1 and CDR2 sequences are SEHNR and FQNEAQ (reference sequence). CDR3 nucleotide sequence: TGTGCCAGCAGCTTGGCCCCTTTAGCGGGGGCGCCTACTGCTCAAGGGACCCAGTACTTC. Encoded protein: CASSLAPLAGAPTAQGTQYF.

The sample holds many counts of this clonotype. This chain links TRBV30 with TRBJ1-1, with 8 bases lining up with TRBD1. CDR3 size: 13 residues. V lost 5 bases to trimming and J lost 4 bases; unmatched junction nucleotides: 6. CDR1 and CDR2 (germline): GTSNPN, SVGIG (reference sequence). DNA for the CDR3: TGTGCCTGGGAAAGGACAGGGAGCACTGAAGCTTTCTTT. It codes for CAWERTGSTEAFF. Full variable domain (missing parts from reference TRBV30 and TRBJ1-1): SQTIHQWPATLVQPVGSPLSLECTVEGTSNPNLYWYRQAAGRGLQLLFYSVGIGQISSEVPQNLSASRPQDRQFILSSKKLLLSDSGFYLCAWERTGSTEAFFGQGTRLTVV.

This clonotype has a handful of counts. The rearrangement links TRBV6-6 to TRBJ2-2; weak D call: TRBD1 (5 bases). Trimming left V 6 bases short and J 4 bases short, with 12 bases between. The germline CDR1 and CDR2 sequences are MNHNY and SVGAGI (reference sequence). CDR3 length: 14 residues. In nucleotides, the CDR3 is TGTGCCAGCAGGAGCCCTGGGGCCACCGGGGAGCTGTTTTTT. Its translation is CASRSPGATGELFF.

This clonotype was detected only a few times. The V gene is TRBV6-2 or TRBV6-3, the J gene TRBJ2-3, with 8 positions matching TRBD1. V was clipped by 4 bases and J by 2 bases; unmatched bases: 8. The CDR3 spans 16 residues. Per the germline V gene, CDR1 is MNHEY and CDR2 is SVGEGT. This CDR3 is CASSLGQARFTDTQYF. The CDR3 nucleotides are TGTGCCAGCAGTTTGGGACAGGCGAGGTTCACAGATACGCAGTATTTT.

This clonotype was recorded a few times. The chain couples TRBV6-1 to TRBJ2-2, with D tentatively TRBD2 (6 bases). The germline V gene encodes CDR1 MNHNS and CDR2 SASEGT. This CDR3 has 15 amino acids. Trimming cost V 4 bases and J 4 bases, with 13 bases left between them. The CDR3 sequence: CASSASSVSTGELFF. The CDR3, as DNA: TGTGCCAGCAGTGCCTCTAGCGTCAGCACCGGGGAGCTGTTTTTT.

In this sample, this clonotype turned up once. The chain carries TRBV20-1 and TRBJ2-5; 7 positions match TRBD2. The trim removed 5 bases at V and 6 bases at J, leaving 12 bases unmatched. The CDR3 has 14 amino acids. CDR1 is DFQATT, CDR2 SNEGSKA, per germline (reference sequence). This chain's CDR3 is CSAVRSGDLQTQYF. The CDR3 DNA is TGCAGTGCTGTAAGAAGCGGGGACTTACAGACCCAGTACTTC.

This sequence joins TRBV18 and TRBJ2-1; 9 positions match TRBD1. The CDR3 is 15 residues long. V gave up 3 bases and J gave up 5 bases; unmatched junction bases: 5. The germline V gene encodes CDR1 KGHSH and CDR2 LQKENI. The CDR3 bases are TGTGCCAGCTCACCCGACAGGGGGTCTGACAATGAGCAGTTCTTC. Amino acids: CASSPDRGSDNEQFF.

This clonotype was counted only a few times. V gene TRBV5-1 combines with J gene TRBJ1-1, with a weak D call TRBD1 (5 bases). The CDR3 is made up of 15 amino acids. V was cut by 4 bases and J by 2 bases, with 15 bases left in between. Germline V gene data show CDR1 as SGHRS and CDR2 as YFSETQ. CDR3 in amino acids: CASSPRAGGNTEAFF. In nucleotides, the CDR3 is TGCGCCAGCAGCCCCCGGGCCGGGGGTAACACTGAAGCTTTCTTT.

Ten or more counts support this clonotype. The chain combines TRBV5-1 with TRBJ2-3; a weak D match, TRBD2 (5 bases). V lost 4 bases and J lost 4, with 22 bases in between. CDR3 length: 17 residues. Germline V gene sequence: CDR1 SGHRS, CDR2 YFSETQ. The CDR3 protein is CASSPGRASSGPDTQYF. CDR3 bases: TGCGCCAGCAGCCCCGGCCGGGCTAGCAGCGGTCCAGATACGCAGTATTTT.

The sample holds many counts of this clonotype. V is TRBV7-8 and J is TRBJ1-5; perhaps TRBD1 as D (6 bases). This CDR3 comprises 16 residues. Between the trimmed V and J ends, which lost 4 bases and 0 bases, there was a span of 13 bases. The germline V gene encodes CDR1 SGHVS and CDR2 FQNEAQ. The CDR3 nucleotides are TGTGCCAGCAGCTATGGACAGCCCTATAGCAATCAGCCCCAGCATTTT. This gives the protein CASSYGQPYSNQPQHF.

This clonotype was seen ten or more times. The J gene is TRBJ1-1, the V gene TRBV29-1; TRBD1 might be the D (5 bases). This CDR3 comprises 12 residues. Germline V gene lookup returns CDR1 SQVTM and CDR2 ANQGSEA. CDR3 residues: CGGGASNTEAFF. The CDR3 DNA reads TGCGGGGGTGGGGCCTCGAACACTGAAGCTTTCTTT.

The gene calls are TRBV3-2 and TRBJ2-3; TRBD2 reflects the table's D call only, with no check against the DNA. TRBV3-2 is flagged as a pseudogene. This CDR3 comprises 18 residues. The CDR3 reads CASSQFPSLAGVADTQYF. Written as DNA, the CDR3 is TGTGCCAGCAGCCAATTCCCTTCACTAGCGGGAGTCGCAGATACGCAGTATTTT.

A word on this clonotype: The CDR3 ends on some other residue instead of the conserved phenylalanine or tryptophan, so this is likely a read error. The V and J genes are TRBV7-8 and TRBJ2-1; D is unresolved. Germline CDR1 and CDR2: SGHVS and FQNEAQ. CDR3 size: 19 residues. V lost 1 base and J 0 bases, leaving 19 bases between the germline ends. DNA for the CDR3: TGTGCCAGCAGCTTAGACGGCCAGCTTGCACCTCCCTCCTACAATGAGCAGTTCTCC. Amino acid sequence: CASSLDGQLAPPSYNEQFS.

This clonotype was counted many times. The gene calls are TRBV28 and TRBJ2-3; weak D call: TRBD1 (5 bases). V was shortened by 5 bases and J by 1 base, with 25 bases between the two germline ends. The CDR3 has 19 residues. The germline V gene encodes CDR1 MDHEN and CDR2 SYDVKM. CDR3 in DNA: TGTGCCAGCAGTCTCCCCTGGTCCGGTTGGGGCAGTGGCACAGATACGCAGTATTTT. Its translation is CASSLPWSGWGSGTDTQYF.

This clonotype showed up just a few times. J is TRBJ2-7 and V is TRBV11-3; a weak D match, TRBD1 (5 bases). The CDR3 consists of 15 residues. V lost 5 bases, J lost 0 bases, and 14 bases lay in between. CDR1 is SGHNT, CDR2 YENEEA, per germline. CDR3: CASSGDSLSSYEQYF. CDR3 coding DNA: TGTGCCAGCAGCGGCGACAGTTTGAGCTCCTACGAGCAGTACTTC.

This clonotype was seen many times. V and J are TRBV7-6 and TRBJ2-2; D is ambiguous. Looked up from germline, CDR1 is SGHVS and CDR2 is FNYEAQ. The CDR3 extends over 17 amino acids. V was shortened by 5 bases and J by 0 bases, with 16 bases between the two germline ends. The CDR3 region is CASSPIPGAANTGELFF. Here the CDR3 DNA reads TGTGCCAGCAGCCCCATCCCAGGCGCAGCGAACACCGGGGAGCTGTTTTTT. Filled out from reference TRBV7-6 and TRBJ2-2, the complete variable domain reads GAGVSQSPRYKVTKRGQDVALRCDPISGHVSLYWYRQALGQGPEFLTYFNYEAQQDKSGLPNDRFSAERPEGSISTLTIQRTEQRDSAMYRCASSPIPGAANTGELFFGEGSRLTVL.

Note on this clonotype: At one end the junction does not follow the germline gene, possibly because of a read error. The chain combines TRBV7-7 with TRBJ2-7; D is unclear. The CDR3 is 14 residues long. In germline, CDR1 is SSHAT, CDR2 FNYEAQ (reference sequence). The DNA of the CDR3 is TGTGCTAGCAGCTTAAGCTCTACAGCCTACGAGCAGTACTTC. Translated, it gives CASSLSSTAYEQYF.

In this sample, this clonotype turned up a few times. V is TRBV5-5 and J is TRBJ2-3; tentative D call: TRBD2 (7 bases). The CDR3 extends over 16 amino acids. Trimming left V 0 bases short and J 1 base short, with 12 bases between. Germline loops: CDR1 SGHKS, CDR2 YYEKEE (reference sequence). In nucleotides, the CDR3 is TGTGCCAGCAGCTTGGGCGGCGGGGGCCGCACAGATACGCAGTATTTT. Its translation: CASSLGGGGRTDTQYF.

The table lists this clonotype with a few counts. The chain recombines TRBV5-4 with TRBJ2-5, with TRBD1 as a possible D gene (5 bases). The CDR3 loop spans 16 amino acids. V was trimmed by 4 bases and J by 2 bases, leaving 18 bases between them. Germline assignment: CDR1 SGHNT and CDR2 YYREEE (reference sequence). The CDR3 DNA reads TGTGCCAGCAGCCCGTCATTCAGGGATTTACAAGAGACCCAGTACTTC. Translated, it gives CASSPSFRDLQETQYF.

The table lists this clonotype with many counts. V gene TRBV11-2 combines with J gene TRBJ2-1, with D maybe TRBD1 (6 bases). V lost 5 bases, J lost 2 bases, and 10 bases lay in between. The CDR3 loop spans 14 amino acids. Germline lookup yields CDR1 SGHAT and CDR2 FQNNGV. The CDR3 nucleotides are TGTGCCAGCAGCCCCTGGGGGCCCTACAATGAGCAGTTCTTC. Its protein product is CASSPWGPYNEQFF.

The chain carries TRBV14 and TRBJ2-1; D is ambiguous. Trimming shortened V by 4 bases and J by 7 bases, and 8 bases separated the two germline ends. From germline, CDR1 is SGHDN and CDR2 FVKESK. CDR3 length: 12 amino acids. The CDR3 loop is CASSPGWNEQFF. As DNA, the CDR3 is TGTGCCAGCAGCCCCGGTTGGAATGAGCAGTTCTTC. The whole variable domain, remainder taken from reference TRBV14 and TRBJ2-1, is EAGVTQFPSHSVIEKGQTVTLRCDPISGHDNLYWYRRVMGKEIKFLLHFVKESKQDESGMPNNRFLAERTGGTYSTLKVQPAELEDSGVYFCASSPGWNEQFFGPGTRLTVL.

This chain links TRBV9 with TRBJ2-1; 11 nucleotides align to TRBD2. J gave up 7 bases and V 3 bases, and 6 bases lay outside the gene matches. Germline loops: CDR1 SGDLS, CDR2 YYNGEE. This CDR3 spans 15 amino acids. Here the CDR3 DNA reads TGTGCCAGCAGCGCTACGGGACTAGCGGCTAATGAGCAGTTCTTC. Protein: CASSATGLAANEQFF.

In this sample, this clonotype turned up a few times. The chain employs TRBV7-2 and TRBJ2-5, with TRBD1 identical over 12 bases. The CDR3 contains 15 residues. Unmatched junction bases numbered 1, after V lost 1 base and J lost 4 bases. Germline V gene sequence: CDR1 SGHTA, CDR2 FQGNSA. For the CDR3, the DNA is TGTGCCAGCAGCTTAGGGGACAGGGGGCGAGAGACCCAGTACTTC. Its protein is CASSLGDRGRETQYF.

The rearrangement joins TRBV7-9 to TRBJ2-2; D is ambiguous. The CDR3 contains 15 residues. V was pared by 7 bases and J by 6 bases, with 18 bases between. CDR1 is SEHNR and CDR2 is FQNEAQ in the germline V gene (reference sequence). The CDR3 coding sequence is TGTGCCAGCACCCAACACCCAGCCCACGCCGGGGAGCTGTTTTTT. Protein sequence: CASTQHPAHAGELFF.

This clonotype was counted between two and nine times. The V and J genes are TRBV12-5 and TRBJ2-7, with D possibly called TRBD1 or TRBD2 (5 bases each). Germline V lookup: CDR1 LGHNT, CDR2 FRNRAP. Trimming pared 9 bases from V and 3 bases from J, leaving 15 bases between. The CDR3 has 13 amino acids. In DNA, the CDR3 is TGTGCTAGCGCCCGGGACCTTCTCTACGAGCAGTACTTC. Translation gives CASARDLLYEQYF.

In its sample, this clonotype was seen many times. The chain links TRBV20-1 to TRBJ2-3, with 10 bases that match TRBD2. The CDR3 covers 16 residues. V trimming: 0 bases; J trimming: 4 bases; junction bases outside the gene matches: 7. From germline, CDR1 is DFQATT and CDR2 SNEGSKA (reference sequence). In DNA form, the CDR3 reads TGCAGTGCTAGAGATGCGAGCGGGAGGGCCTCAGATACGCAGTATTTT. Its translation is CSARDASGRASDTQYF.

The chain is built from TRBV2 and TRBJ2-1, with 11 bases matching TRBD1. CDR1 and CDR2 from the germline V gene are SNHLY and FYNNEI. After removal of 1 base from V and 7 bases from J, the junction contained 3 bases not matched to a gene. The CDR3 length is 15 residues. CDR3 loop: CASSEGTGGRNEQFF. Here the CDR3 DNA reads TGTGCCAGCAGTGAAGGGACAGGGGGCCGGAATGAGCAGTTCTTC.